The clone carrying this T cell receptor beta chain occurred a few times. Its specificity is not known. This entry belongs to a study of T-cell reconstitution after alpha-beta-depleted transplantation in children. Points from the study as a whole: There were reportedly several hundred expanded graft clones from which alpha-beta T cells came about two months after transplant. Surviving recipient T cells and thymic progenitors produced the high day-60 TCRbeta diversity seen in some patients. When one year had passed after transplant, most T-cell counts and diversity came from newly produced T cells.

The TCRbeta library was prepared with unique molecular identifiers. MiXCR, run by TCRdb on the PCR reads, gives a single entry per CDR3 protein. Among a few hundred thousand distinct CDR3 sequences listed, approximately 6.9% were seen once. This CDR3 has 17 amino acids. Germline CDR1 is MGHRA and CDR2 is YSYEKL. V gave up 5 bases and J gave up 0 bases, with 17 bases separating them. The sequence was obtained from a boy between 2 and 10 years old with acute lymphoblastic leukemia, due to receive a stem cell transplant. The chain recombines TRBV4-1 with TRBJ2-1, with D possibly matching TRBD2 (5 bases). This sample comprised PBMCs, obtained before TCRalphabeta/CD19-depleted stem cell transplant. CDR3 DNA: TGCGCCAGCAGCACACCCTTCACTAGTCTCTCCTACAATGAGCAGTTCTTC. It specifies CASSTPFTSLSYNEQFF.